This T cell receptor beta chain is from a study of technical replicates of blood from several donors. The CDR3 runs 13 residues. V lost 7 bases and J lost 7, with 15 bases in between. Germline loops: CDR1 SGHRS, CDR2 YFSETQ. Measured with immunoSEQ multiplex PCR; TCRdb has only the in-frame clones, and not every one. This sample yields 66,000 or so clones, of which around 97% are seen a single time; 0.15% to 0.25% belongs to the top ten. This chain connects TRBV5-1 to TRBJ2-1, with D possibly matching TRBD1 (6 bases). The sequence was obtained from a human donor in good health. The sample consisted of T cells isolated from PBMCs. CDR3 sequence: CASRRDQGNEQFF. The CDR3 region has the DNA TGCGCCAGCCGCAGGGACCAGGGGAATGAGCAGTTCTTC.